This T cell receptor (beta chain) was sequenced in a study of blood T cell repertoires in COVID-19. Study information: COVID-19 samples, acute and convalescent, were from the United States, Italy and Spain. From T cells, B-cell-depleted T cells, or PBMCs came the material, which was cDNA or gDNA.

Per the authors' pipeline: Counts of nucleated cells, estimated from reference gene primer amplification, were obtained. Sequencing was performed with immunoSEQ multiplex PCR; in TCRdb, only in-frame clones are kept and a portion is missing. The DNA gave D and trimming, while V, J and clone size come from that table. The table has some 200,000 clones, more than 75% seen once; the top ten hold more than 3%. The table lists this clone with a few counts. Sequencing input: peripheral blood. The clonotype comes from a man aged 70 or older with acute or convalescent COVID-19.

Here the CDR3 DNA reads TGTGCCAGCAGCCCCCGGGACATAATGTCCGAGCAGTACTTC. Translation: CASSPRDIMSEQYF. V usage is TRBV27 and J usage is TRBJ2-7, with a possible D match to TRBD1 (6 bases). Trimming removed 6 bases at V and 6 bases at J, with 18 bases between. Germline V lookup: CDR1 MNHEY, CDR2 SMNVEV (reference sequence). The CDR3 contains 14 residues.